The sequence of this T cell receptor beta chain was determined in a study of STAT3 mutations in large granular lymphocyte leukemia. Overall study findings and caveats: After therapy, about 35% of the 18 patients switched clonotypes, all new clones STAT3 wild type. At least one immunodominant TCR beta clonotype appeared in every T-cell large granular lymphocyte leukemia patient.

A word on this clone: What it binds is unknown.

Assay: immunoSEQ multiplex PCR; the TCRdb copy retains only in-frame clones and omits some. The data show around 30,000 clones, approximately 83% seen once. Between the trimmed V and J ends, which lost 3 bases and 8 bases, there was a span of 14 bases. Looked up from germline, CDR1 is KGHSH and CDR2 is LQKENI. This CDR3 has 15 amino acids. This TCR came from a man aged 55 to 69 with T-cell large granular lymphocyte leukemia. Some clones in this sample may be carry-over from other donors' samples. Specimen: peripheral blood mononuclear cells. The gene calls are TRBV18 and TRBJ1-6; no reliable D call. The CDR3 DNA sequence: TGTGCCAGCTCACCCTCCGTGCAACTCTATTCACCCCTCCACTTT. This sequence encodes CASSPSVQLYSPLHF.